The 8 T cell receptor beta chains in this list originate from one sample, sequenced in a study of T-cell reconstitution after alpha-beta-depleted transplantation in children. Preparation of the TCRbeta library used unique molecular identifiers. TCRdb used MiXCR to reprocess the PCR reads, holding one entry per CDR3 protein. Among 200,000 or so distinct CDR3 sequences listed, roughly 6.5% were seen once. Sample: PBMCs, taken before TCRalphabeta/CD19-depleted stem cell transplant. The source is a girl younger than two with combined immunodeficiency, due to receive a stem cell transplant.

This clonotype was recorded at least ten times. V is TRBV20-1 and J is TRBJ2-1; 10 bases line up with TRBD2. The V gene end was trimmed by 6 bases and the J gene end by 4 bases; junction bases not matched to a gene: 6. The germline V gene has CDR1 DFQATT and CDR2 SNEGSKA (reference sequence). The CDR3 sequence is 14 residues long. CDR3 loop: CSARTSGLYNEQFF. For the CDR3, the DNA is TGCAGTGCGCGGACTAGCGGACTTTACAATGAGCAGTTCTTC.

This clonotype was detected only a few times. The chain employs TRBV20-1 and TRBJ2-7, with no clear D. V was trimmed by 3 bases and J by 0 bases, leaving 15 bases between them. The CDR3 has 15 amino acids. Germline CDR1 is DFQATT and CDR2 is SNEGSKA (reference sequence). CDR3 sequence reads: CSASSLAATSYEQYF. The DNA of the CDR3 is TGCAGTGCTAGTAGTTTGGCAGCCACCTCCTACGAGCAGTACTTC.

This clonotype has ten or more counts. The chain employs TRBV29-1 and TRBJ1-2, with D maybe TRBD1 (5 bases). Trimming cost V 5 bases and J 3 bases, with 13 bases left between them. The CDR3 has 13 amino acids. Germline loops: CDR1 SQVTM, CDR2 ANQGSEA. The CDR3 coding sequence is TGCAGCGTTTTGTTTGGGGGGGACTATGGCTACACCTTC. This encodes CSVLFGGDYGYTF.

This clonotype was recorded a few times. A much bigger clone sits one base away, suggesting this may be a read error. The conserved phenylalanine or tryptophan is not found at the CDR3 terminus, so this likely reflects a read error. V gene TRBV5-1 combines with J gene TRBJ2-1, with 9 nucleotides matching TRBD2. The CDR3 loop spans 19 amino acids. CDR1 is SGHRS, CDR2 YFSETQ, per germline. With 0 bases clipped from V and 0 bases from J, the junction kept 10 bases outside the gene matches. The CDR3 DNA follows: TGCGCCAGCAGCTTGGGATTTCTAGCGGGAAGTGGCTCCTACAATGAGCAGTTCTCC. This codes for CASSLGFLAGSGSYNEQFS.

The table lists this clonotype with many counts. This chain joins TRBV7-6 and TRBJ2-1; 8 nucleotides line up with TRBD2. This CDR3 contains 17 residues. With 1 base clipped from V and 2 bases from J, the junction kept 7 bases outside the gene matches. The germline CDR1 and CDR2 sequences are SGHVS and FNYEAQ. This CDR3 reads CASSLVGARGAYNEQFF. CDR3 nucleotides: TGTGCCAGCAGCTTAGTAGGTGCGCGGGGGGCCTACAATGAGCAGTTCTTC.

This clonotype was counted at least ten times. CDR3 in amino acids: CASSQLLILFTEAFF. Here the CDR3 DNA reads TGCGCCAGCAGCCAATTACTAATTCTCTTCACTGAAGCTTTCTTT. V and J are TRBV4-1 and TRBJ1-1; D unclear. V lost 2 bases, J lost 4 bases, and 14 bases lay in between. CDR3 size: 15 residues. Per the germline V gene, CDR1 is MGHRA and CDR2 is YSYEKL.

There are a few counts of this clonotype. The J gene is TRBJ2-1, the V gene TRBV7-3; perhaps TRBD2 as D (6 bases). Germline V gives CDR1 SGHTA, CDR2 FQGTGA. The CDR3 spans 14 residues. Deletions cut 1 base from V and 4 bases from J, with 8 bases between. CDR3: CASSLSGVYNEQFF. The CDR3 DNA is TGTGCCAGCAGCTTAAGCGGGGTGTACAATGAGCAGTTCTTC. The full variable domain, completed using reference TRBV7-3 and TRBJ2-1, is GAGVSQTPSNKVTEKGKYVELRCDPISGHTALYWYRQSLGQGPEFLIYFQGTGAADDSGLPNDRFFAVRPEGSVSTLKIQRTERGDSAVYLCASSLSGVYNEQFFGPGTRLTVL.

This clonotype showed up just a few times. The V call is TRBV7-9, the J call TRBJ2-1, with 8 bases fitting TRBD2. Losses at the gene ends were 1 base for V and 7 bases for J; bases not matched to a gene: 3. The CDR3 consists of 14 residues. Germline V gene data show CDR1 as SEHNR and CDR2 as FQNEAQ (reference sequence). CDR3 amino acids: CASSLEGTRNEQFF. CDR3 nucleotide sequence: TGTGCCAGCAGCTTAGAAGGGACTAGAAATGAGCAGTTCTTC.